Detailed here is one TCR beta chain. The entry originates in a study of blood T cells in healthy people across ages. From germline, CDR1 is SGHVS and CDR2 FQNEAQ. After removal of 5 bases from V and 2 bases from J, the junction contained 11 bases not matched to a gene. The CDR3 covers 17 residues. Primers used in a second PCR of roughly 6 to 11 cycles were a sample-barcoded 5' primer and a J-beta primer mix. Each CDR3 protein is one row after TCRdb ran MiXCR on the 5' RACE reads. The repertoire holds 790,000 or so distinct CDR3 sequences, with roughly three fifths as singletons. The sequencing sample was made of blood. The source is a man in his forties or fifties in good health. The rearrangement links TRBV7-8 to TRBJ1-5, with 8 bases fitting TRBD1. The CDR3 region is CASSQRSGGVGNQPQHF. The CDR3 DNA reads TGTGCCAGCAGCCAGAGGTCAGGGGGCGTCGGCAATCAGCCCCAGCATTTT.